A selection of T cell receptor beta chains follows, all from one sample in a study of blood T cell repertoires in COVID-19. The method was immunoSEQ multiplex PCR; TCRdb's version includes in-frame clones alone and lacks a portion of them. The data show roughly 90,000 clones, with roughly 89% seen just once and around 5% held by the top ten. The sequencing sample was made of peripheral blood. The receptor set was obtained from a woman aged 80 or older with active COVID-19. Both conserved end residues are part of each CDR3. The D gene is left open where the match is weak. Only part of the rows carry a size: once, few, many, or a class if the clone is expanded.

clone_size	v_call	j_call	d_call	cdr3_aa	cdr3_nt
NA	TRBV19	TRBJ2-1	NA	CASSILGPLGSSYNEQFF	TGTGCCAGTAGTATATTGGGGCCCCTAGGGTCCTCCTACAATGAGCAGTTCTTC
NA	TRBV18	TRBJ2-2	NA	CASSPFRGISSGELFF	TGTGCCAGCTCACCATTCCGCGGGATCTCAAGCGGGGAGCTGTTTTTT
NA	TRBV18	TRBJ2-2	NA	CASSSNTGELFF	TGTGCCAGCTCCTCGAACACCGGGGAGCTGTTTTTT
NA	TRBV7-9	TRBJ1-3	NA	CASSSSGSGNTIYF	TGTGCCAGCAGCTCGTCGGGATCTGGAAACACCATATATTTT
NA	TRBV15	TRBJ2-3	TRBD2	CATSRVASGSTDTQYF	TGTGCCACCAGCAGAGTGGCTAGCGGGAGCACAGATACGCAGTATTTT
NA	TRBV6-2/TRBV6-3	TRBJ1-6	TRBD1	CASSHGTGADSPLHF	TGTGCCAGCAGCCATGGGACAGGGGCTGATTCACCCCTCCACTTT
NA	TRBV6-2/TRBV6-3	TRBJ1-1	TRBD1	CASSPGGYTEAFF	TGTGCCAGCAGTCCAGGGGGCTACACTGAAGCTTTCTTT
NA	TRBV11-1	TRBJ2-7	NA	CASSLPWPHPINEQYF	TGTGCCAGCAGCTTACCCTGGCCACATCCAATCAACGAGCAGTACTTC
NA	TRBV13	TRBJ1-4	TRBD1	CASSLNRGREKLFF	TGTGCCAGCAGCTTGAACAGGGGGCGTGAAAAACTGTTTTTT
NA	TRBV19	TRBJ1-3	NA	CASREGSSGNTIYF	TGTGCCAGTCGGGAGGGGAGCTCTGGAAACACCATATATTTT
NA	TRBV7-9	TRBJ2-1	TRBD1	CASSLQGAWGGSYNEQFF	TGTGCCAGCAGCTTGCAGGGGGCTTGGGGAGGCTCCTACAATGAGCAGTTCTTC
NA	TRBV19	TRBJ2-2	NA	CASSILGSMNTGELFF	TGTGCCAGTAGTATCCTGGGCAGCATGAACACCGGGGAGCTGTTTTTT
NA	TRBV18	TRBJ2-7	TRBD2	CASSPKGLAGAYSYEQYF	TGTGCCAGCTCACCAAAGGGTTTGGCGGGAGCCTACTCCTACGAGCAGTACTTC
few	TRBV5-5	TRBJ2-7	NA	CASSYEQTSSYEQYF	TGTGCCAGCAGCTACGAGCAGACTAGCTCCTACGAGCAGTACTTC
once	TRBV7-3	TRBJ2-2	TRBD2	CASSLTGGSPTVGGELFF	TGTGCCAGCAGCTTAACTGGCGGGAGCCCCACGGTGGGCGGGGAGCTGTTTTTT
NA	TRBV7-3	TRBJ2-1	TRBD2	CASSRERGYNEQFF	TGTGCCAGCAGCCGAGAGCGGGGTTACAATGAGCAGTTCTTC
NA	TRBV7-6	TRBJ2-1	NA	CASSLVALSYNEQFF	TGTGCCAGCAGCTTAGTAGCGTTGTCCTACAATGAGCAGTTCTTC
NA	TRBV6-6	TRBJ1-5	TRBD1	CASSRDRVSNQPQHF	TGTGCCAGCAGCCGGGACAGGGTAAGCAATCAGCCCCAGCATTTT
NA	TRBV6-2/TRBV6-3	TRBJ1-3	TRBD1	CASSSGQFFISSGNTIYF	TGTGCCAGCAGTTCGGGACAGTTTTTCATCAGCTCTGGAAACACCATATATTTT
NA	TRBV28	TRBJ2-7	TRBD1	CASRYLTGVRSYEQYF	TGTGCCAGCAGATACTTGACAGGGGTCCGCTCCTACGAGCAGTACTTC
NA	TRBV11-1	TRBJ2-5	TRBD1	CASSDRAQETQYF	TGTGCCAGCAGCGACAGGGCCCAAGAGACCCAGTACTTC
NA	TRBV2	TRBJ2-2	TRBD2	CASSPRLAGATGELFF	TGTGCCAGCAGCCCTCGACTAGCGGGAGCCACCGGGGAGCTGTTTTTT
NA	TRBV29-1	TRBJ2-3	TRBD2	CSGNRAAGGGDTQYF	TGCAGCGGTAACCGGGCAGCGGGAGGGGGAGATACGCAGTATTTT
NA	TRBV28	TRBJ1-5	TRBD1	CASSFSGTGGNQPQHF	TGTGCCAGCAGTTTCTCCGGGACAGGGGGCAATCAGCCCCAGCATTTT
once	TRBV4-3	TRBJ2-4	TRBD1	CASSPRDRGSKNIQYF	TGCGCCAGCAGCCCCCGGGACAGGGGATCCAAAAACATTCAGTACTTC
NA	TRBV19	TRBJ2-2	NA	CASSYRDTGELFF	TGTGCCAGTAGTTACCGGGACACCGGGGAGCTGTTTTTT
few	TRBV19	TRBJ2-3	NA	CASTLGQGITDTQYF	TGTGCCAGTACCCTGGGTCAGGGAATTACAGATACGCAGTATTTT
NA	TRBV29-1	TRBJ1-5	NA	CSVGQSYNQPQHF	TGCAGCGTTGGACAGTCCTACAATCAGCCCCAGCATTTT
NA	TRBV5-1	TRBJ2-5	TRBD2	CASSLGTSGTVVEGTQYF	TGCGCCAGCAGCTTGGGGACTAGCGGGACTGTAGTCGAGGGGACCCAGTACTTC
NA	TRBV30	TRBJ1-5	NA	CAWSFGDGNQPQHF	TGTGCCTGGAGTTTTGGAGATGGGAATCAGCCCCAGCATTTT
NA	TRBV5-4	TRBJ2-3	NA	CASSPEPEHTQYF	TGTGCCAGCAGCCCCGAGCCCGAGCATACGCAGTATTTT
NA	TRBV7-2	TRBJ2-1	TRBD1	CASSLSGTGAFEQFF	TGTGCCAGCAGCTTAAGCGGGACAGGGGCTTTTGAGCAGTTCTTC
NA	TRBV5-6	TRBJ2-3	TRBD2	CASSFREGTDTQYF	TGTGCCAGCAGCTTCCGGGAGGGCACAGATACGCAGTATTTT
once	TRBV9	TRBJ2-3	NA	CASSGHLTDTQYF	TGTGCCAGCAGCGGACACCTAACAGATACGCAGTATTTT
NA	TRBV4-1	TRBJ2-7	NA	CASSQERRVPPYEQYF	TGCGCCAGCAGCCAAGAAAGGCGGGTGCCGCCCTACGAGCAGTACTTC
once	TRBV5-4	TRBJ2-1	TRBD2	CASSYDSAVLAGGDEQFF	TGTGCCAGCAGCTACGACTCAGCCGTACTAGCGGGAGGAGATGAGCAGTTCTTC
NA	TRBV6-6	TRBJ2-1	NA	CASSLRPGNEQFF	TGTGCCAGCAGTTTGCGGCCGGGCAATGAGCAGTTCTTC
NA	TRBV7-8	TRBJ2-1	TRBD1	CASSLRRGQGAYNEQFF	TGTGCCAGCAGCTTAAGGAGAGGACAGGGAGCCTACAATGAGCAGTTCTTC
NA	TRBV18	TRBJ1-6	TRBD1	CASSPPGQGYNSPLHF	TGTGCCAGCTCACCACCGGGACAGGGATATAATTCACCCCTCCACTTT
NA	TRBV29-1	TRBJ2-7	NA	CSVSAPAQTNEQYF	TGCAGCGTTTCAGCCCCCGCCCAAACTAACGAGCAGTACTTC
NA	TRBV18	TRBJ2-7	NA	CASSPSGDPYEQYF	TGTGCCAGCTCACCATCAGGGGACCCCTACGAGCAGTACTTC
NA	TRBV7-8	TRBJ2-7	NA	CASSLVGGQEQYF	TGTGCCAGCAGCTTAGTAGGAGGGCAGGAGCAGTACTTC
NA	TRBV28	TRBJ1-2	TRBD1	CASSSPGRLGQGHGYTF	TGTGCCAGCAGCTCCCCTGGGCGCCTCGGACAGGGGCATGGCTACACCTTC
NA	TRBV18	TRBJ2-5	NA	CASSPGLETQYF	TGTGCCAGCTCACCGGGCCTTGAGACCCAGTACTTC
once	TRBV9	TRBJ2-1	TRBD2	CASSPGLAGGSYNEQFF	TGTGCCAGCAGCCCGGGACTAGCGGGAGGGTCCTACAATGAGCAGTTCTTC
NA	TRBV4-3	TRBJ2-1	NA	CASSSGSTYNEQFF	TGCGCCAGCAGCTCGGGGTCTACTTACAATGAGCAGTTCTTC
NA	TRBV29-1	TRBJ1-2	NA	CSVWGGRVYGYTF	TGCAGCGTTTGGGGGGGCCGAGTTTATGGCTACACCTTC
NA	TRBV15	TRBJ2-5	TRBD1	CATSSRYSSTGGRETQYF	TGTGCCACCAGCAGTCGATATTCTTCGACAGGGGGCAGAGAGACCCAGTACTTC
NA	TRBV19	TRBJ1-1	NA	CASSSPLEAFF	TGTGCCAGTAGTTCGCCACTTGAAGCTTTCTTT
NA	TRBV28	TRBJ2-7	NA	CASSFNPGRSSYEQYF	TGTGCCAGCAGTTTCAATCCAGGGCGATCCTCCTACGAGCAGTACTTC
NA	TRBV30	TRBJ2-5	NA	CAWSGQPRGTQYF	TGTGCCTGGAGTGGGCAACCCAGGGGGACCCAGTACTTC
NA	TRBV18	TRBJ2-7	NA	CASSPPSHQDEQYF	TGTGCCAGCTCACCACCGAGTCATCAAGACGAGCAGTACTTC
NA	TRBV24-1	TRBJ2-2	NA	CATATGQGHTGELFF	TGTGCCACAGCAACTGGGCAGGGGCACACCGGGGAGCTGTTTTTT